This section outlines one T cell receptor (beta chain) sequence together with its context. The V end was cut by 4 bases, the J end by 2 bases, with 20 bases between. This CDR3 comprises 18 residues. Germline V CDR1 and CDR2: MNHEY, SMNVEV (reference sequence). The source of the sample is a study of blood T cell repertoires in COVID-19. Per the study methods: By means of reference gene primer amplification, nucleated cell counts were estimated. Profiled with immunoSEQ multiplex PCR; TCRdb holds only in-frame clones, not every one. That table furnishes V, J and clone size, whereas the DNA furnished D and trimming. The data hold almost 55,000 clones, with approximately 81% observed a single time.

The clonotype was recovered from a man in his fifties or sixties with acute or convalescent COVID-19. V and J are TRBV27 and TRBJ2-2, with D perhaps matching TRBD2 (7 bases). The sequenced sample was peripheral blood. As DNA, the CDR3 is TGTGCCAGCAGTTCCGCCCGGTGGAGGGGGGGAAACACCGGGGAGCTGTTTTTT. This translates into CASSSARWRGGNTGELFF.